This T cell receptor beta chain was found in a study of cytomegalovirus exposure and HLA in healthy donors. CDR1 is ENHRY, CDR2 SYGVKD, per germline. V was clipped by 3 bases and J by 3 bases, with 9 bases between them. The CDR3 runs to 15 residues. It was with 60 Vbeta and 13 Jbeta primers that the PCR ran. TCRdb's copy holds only in-frame clones and misses some; the assay was immunoSEQ multiplex PCR. Of about 170,000 clones listed, roughly 76% are singletons. Study-level findings and limits: Further analysis, carried out later, found HLA-associated TCR beta chains more clonally expanded than equally common other chains.

On this clone: Its antigen is unknown.

Sequenced input: PBMCs. This rearrangement joins TRBV10-3 to TRBJ1-6; a weak D match, TRBD1 (5 bases). This receptor was identified in a woman aged 18-30 years in good health and CMV-seropositive. The CDR3 protein is CAISDRDSYNSPLHF. The DNA of the CDR3 is TGTGCCATCAGTGACAGGGATAGCTATAATTCACCCCTCCACTTT.